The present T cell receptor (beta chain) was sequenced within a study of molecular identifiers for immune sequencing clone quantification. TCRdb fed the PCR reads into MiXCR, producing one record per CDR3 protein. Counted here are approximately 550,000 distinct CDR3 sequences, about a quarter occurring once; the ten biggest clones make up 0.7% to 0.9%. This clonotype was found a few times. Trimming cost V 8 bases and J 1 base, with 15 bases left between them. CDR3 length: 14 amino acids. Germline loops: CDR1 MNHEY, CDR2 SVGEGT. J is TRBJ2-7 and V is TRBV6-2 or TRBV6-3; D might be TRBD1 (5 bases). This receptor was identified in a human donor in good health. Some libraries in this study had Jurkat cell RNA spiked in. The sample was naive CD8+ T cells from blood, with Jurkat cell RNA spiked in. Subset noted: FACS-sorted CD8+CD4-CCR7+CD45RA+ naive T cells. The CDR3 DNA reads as TGTGCCAGCCTAGACTTTACAGGATCCTACGAGCAGTACTTC. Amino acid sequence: CASLDFTGSYEQYF.